This TCR beta chain was recovered during a study of CD8+ T cells in alopecia areata. The CDR3 length is 13 residues. V shed 3 bases and J shed 7 bases, with 12 bases lying between them. Extraction and reverse transcription of RNA yielded cDNA as the sequencing template. Clones were read by immunoSEQ multiplex PCR, and TCRdb kept only the in-frame ones, dropping some. The sample holds approximately 110,000 clones; 55% to 60% are singletons and the top ten take about 3.4%. As for treatment: oral pan-JAK inhibitor, 5-10 mg twice daily. This specimen consisted of CD4+ T cells sorted from blood, obtained at week 24, from a patient treated with tofacitinib. The sequence was obtained from a human donor with alopecia areata. The chain couples TRBV23-1 to TRBJ1-1, with D possibly TRBD1 on 5 matching bases. TRBV23-1 belongs to the ORF category, with a function that is uncertain. The CDR3 coding sequence is TGCGCCAGCAGTCATCAGGGATTAGATGAAGCTTTCTTT. This translates into CASSHQGLDEAFF.